Shown below are 9 T cell receptor beta chains from a single sample sequenced in a study of HIV-infected children after antiretroviral therapy interruption. Unique molecular identifiers were included in an RNA-based 3' RACE TCR library. TCRdb re-derived calls from the 3' RACE reads in MiXCR, one entry per CDR3 protein. The sample records over 35,000 distinct CDR3 sequences, around 7% being singletons. This sample's treatment: PENTA 11 planned treatment interruption arm or continuous ART arm. This specimen was CD45RA+ CD4+ T cells from PBMCs, pooled from several time points, taken from a donor given antiretroviral therapy, either interrupted or continuous. Indicated subset: naive CD4+ CD45RA+ CD45RO- T cells. All receptors derive from a pool of human donors with HIV.

In its sample, this clonotype was seen a few times. The rearrangement joins TRBV12-5 to TRBJ2-7, with TRBD2 identical over 13 bases. The V gene end was trimmed by 6 bases and the J gene end by 0 bases; junction bases not matched to a gene: 11. In germline, CDR1 is LGHNT, CDR2 FRNRAP. The CDR3 consists of 18 residues. As DNA, the CDR3 is TGTGCTAGTGGCCTCAGACTAGCGGGGGGCCAGTTCTCCTACGAGCAGTACTTC. This codes for CASGLRLAGGQFSYEQYF.

The rearrangement links TRBV18 to TRBJ1-1; 10 bases align to TRBD1. Germline V CDR1 and CDR2: KGHSH, LQKENI. The CDR3 has 16 residues. V lost 6 bases, J lost 0 bases, and 7 bases stayed unmatched. The CDR3, as DNA: TGTGCCAGCTCGCCGGCCGGGACAGGGGTGAACACTGAAGCTTTCTTT. It specifies CASSPAGTGVNTEAFF.

This clonotype was picked up a small number of times. The chain employs TRBV6-2 or TRBV6-3 and TRBJ2-7; TRBD1 aligns across 7 bases. V was clipped by 4 bases and J by 3 bases; unmatched bases: 6. The CDR3 has 14 amino acids. Germline CDR1 is MNHEY and CDR2 is SVGEGT. The CDR3, as DNA: TGTGCCAGCAGTTCGATCGGGACAGACTACGAGCAGTACTTC. Translated, it gives CASSSIGTDYEQYF.

This clonotype was counted only a few times. The CDR3, as DNA: TGCAGCGTTGCTTTGGGGCAGGGACCATCCTACGAGCAGTACTTC. Translation: CSVALGQGPSYEQYF. This chain links TRBV29-1 with TRBJ2-7, with D possibly being TRBD1 or TRBD2 (5 bases each). This CDR3 has 15 amino acids. The V end lost 4 bases, the J end lost 1 base, and 17 bases lay between the germline ends. CDR1 and CDR2 from the germline V gene are SQVTM and ANQGSEA.

The table lists this clonotype with a few counts. V gene TRBV28 combines with J gene TRBJ1-1, with D unresolved. CDR3 length: 15 residues. Deletions cut 2 bases from V and 1 base from J, with 11 bases between. The germline gives CDR1 MDHEN, CDR2 SYDVKM. CDR3 amino acids: CASSLIVRKNTEAFF. CDR3 DNA sequence: TGTGCCAGCAGTTTAATTGTCAGAAAGAACACTGAAGCTTTCTTT.

This clonotype was seen ten or more times. The junction does not match germline at one end; this may be a read error. The rearrangement links TRBV3-1 to TRBJ2-4; 8 bases align to TRBD1. Germline V gives CDR1 LGHDT, CDR2 YNNKEL (reference sequence). The CDR3 runs to 15 residues. In nucleotides, the CDR3 is TGTGCCAGCAGCCCTTACAGGGGGAGTCAAAACACCTTGTACTTT. It codes for CASSPYRGSQNTLYF.

The CDR3 DNA reads as TGCAGTGCTAGGGGGAATAGCGGGGGGGCCGGAGATACGCAGTATTTT. Translation gives CSARGNSGGAGDTQYF. The chain couples TRBV20-1 to TRBJ2-3, with 11 bases fitting TRBD2. Trimming at V came to 3 bases and at J to 5 bases, leaving 10 bases not matched to a gene. In germline, CDR1 is DFQATT, CDR2 SNEGSKA (reference sequence). The CDR3 is 16 residues long.

This clonotype was seen many times. One end of the junction varies from germline; a read error may be responsible. This chain connects TRBV2 to TRBJ2-5, with a tentative D call TRBD2 (5 bases). The germline V gene encodes CDR1 SNHLY and CDR2 FYNNEI. The CDR3 is 13 residues long. Here the CDR3 reads CASRDWGQDTQYF. In DNA form, the CDR3 reads TGTGCCAGCAGGGACTGGGGTCAAGACACCCAGTACTTT.

This clonotype showed up just a few times. The chain combines TRBV27 with TRBJ2-2; D gene uncertain. Germline CDR1 is MNHEY and CDR2 is SMNVEV (reference sequence). The V and J ends lost 7 bases and 0 bases respectively, with 15 bases between them. There are 16 residues in the CDR3. The CDR3 sequence: CASTGFSGSNTGELFF. The CDR3 region has the DNA TGTGCCAGCACTGGATTCTCCGGATCGAACACCGGGGAGCTGTTTTTT.